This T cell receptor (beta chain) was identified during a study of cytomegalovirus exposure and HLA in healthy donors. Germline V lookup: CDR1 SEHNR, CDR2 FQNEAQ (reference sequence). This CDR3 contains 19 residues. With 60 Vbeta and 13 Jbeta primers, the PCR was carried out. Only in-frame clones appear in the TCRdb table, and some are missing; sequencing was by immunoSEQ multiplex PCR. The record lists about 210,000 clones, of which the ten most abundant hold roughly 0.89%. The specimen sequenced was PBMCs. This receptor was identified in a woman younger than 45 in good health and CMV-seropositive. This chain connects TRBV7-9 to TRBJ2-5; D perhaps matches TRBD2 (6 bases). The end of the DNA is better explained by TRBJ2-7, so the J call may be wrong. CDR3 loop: CASSLASGLALTTIHEQYF. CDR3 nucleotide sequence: TGTGCCAGCAGCTTAGCTTCTGGTCTAGCGTTGACTACCATCCACGAGCAGTACTTC.